This section outlines one TCR beta chain sequence together with its context. As yet, its antigen is unknown. These data are taken from a study of shared clonotypes between healthy human individuals. Study-level points and caveats: Larger richness was generally estimated for naive than memory subsets. The donor pool, a small one, limited the genetic and exposure-history diversity represented.

Unmatched junction bases numbered 12, after V lost 2 bases and J lost 0 bases. CDR3 length equals 18 residues. CDR1 is KGHSH and CDR2 is LQKENI in the germline V gene. HIV-negative, healthy adults without recent acute infections or vaccinations were the donors. The split of CD4+ cells yielded CD45RA+ naive and CD45RA-negative memory subsets. This table comes from immunoSEQ multiplex PCR, and its TCRdb copy is limited to in-frame clones, with some not included. The sample carries 2 million to 3 million clones, more than 90% recorded once. The material sequenced was naive CD4+ T cells sorted from blood. Regarding subset: CD45RA+ positively selected. The chain carries TRBV18 and TRBJ1-1, with 7 bases matching TRBD1. The TCR originated in a man between 18 and 29 years old in good health. CDR3 sequence reads: CASSPSLRAQGMNTEAFF. The CDR3 bases are TGTGCCAGCTCACCATCTCTAAGAGCACAGGGGATGAACACTGAAGCTTTCTTT.